The clone carrying this T cell receptor (beta chain) was picked up many times. The antigen remains unidentified. It was genomic DNA that served as the template for profiling TCR beta VDJ and CDR3. TCRdb itself ran the reads through MiXCR, one entry per CDR3 protein. In the table there are about 180,000 distinct CDR3 sequences, 40% to 55% of which are singletons. Germline assignment: CDR1 SNHLY and CDR2 FYNNEI. V was cut by 6 bases and J by 4 bases, with 11 bases left in between. The CDR3 totals 13 residues. This entry comes from a study of CD8+CD57+ T cells in acquired aplastic anemia. Findings and limits, study-wide: Found in both controls and patients were about 30 CD8+ CDR3 sequences.

An expansion of CD8+CD57+ cells by flow cytometry had been shown in patients chosen for sequencing. Sequencing was done on a sample of sorted CD4+, CD8+, or CD8+CD57+ T cells (not recorded which) from PBMCs. The chain recombines TRBV2 with TRBJ2-3, with TRBD1 as a possible D gene (5 bases). This clonotype was obtained from a human donor with aplastic anemia. Here the CDR3 reads CASRARQSDTQYF. The DNA for the CDR3 is TGTGCCAGCAGAGCCCGACAGTCAGATACGCAGTATTTT.